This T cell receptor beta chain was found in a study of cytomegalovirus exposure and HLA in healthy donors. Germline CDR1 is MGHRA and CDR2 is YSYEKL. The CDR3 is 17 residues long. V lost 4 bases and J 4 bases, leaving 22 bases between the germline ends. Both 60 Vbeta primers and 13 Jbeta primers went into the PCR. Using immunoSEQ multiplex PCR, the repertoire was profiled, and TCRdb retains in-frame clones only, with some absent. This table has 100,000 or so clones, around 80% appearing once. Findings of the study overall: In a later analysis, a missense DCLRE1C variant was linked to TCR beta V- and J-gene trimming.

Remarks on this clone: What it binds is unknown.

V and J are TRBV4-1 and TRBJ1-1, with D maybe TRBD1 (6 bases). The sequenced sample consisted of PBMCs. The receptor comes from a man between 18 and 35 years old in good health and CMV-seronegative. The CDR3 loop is CASSPPTWLGAGTEAFF. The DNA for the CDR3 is TGCGCCAGCAGCCCGCCCACATGGCTGGGGGCTGGCACTGAAGCTTTCTTT.